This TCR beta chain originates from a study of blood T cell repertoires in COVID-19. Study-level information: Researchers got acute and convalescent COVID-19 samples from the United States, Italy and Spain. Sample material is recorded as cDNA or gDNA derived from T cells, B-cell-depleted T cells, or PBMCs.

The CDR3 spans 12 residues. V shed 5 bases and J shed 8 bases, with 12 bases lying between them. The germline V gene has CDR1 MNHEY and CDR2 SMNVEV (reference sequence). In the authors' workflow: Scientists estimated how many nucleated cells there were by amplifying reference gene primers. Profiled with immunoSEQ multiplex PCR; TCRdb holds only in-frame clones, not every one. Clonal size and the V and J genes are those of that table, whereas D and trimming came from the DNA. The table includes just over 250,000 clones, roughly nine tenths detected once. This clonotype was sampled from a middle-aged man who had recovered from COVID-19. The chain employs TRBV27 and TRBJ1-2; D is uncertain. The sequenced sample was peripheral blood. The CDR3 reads CASSPPGRGYTF. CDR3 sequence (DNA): TGTGCCAGCAGTCCCCCCGGTCGGGGCTACACCTTC.